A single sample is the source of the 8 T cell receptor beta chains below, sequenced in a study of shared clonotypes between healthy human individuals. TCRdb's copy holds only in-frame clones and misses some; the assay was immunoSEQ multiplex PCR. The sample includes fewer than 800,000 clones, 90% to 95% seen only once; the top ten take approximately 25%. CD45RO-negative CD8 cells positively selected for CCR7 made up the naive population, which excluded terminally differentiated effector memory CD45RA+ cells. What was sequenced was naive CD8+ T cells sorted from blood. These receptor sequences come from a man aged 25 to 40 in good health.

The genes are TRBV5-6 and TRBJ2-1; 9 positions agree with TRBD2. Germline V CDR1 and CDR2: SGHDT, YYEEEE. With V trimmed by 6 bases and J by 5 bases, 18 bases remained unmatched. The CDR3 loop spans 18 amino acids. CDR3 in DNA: TGTGCCAGCACCCTTGGCGCGGGAGGGCCAATTGACGACAATGAGCAGTTCTTC. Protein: CASTLGAGGPIDDNEQFF.

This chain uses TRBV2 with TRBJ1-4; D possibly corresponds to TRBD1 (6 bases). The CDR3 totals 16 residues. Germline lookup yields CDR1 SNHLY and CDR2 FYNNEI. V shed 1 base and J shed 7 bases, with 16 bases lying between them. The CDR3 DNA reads TGTGCCAGCAGTGAAGATGTAGGACAGTTACCTGAAAAACTGTTTTTT. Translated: CASSEDVGQLPEKLFF.

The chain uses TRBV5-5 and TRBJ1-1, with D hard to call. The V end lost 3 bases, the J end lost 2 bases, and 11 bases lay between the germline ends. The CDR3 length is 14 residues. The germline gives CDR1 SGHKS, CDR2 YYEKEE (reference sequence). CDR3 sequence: CASSYGWVNTEAFF. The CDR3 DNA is TGTGCCAGCAGCTACGGCTGGGTAAACACTGAAGCTTTCTTT.

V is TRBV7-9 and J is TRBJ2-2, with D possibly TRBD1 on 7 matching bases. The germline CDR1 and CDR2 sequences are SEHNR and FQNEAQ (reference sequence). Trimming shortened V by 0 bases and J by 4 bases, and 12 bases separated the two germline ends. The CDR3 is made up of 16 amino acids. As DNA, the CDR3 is TGTGCCAGCAGCTTAGCGCAGGGGGGATTCACCGGGGAGCTGTTTTTT. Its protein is CASSLAQGGFTGELFF.

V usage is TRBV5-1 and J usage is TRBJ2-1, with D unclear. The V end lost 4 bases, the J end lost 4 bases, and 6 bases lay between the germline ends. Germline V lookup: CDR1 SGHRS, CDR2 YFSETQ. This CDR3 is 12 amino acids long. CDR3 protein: CASSPDYNEQFF. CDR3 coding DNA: TGCGCCAGCAGCCCCGATTACAATGAGCAGTTCTTC.

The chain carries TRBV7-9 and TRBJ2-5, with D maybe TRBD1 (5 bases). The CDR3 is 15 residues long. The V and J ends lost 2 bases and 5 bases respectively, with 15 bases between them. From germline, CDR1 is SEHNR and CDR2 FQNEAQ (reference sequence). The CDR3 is CASSLKVTVQETQYF. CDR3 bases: TGTGCCAGCAGCTTAAAGGTGACAGTCCAGGAGACCCAGTACTTC.

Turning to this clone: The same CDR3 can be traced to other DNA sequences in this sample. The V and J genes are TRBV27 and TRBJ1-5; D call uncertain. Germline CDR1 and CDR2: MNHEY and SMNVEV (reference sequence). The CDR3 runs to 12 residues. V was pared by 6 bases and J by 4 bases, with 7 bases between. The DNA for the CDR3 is TGTGCCAGCAGACGAGGGAATCAGCCCCAGCATTTT. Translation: CASRRGNQPQHF.

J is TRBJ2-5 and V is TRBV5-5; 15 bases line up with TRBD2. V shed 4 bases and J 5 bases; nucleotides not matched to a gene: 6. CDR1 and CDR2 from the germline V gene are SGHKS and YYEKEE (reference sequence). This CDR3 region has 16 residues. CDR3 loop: CASSLGLAGGHETQYF. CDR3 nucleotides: TGTGCCAGCAGCCTGGGACTAGCGGGAGGTCATGAGACCCAGTACTTC.